This T cell receptor beta chain stems from a study of CD8+ T cells in alopecia areata. J gave up 4 bases and V 2 bases, and 3 bases lay outside the gene matches. Germline loops: CDR1 MRHNA, CDR2 SNTAGT. The CDR3 totals 15 residues. Peripheral blood, together with lesional scalp punch biopsies, was collected from alopecia areata patients. PBMCs provided sorted CD4+ and CD8+ T cells. The sample holds a few counts of this clone. Its antigen is unidentified. RNA was extracted and reverse transcribed into cDNA as the sequencing template. Sequencing used immunoSEQ multiplex PCR; TCRdb keeps in-frame clones, though not all of them. In the table there are about 64,000 clones, 44% of which are singletons. General study points: Compared with normal scalp, lesional scalp had higher clonality and more expanded CD8+ clones. Among the cells sequenced in scalp samples are also the resident alphabeta T cells of normal skin.

This TCR was recovered from a human donor with alopecia areata. V gene TRBV6-4 combines with J gene TRBJ2-1, with TRBD2 matching 9 bases. The sequenced sample consisted of NKG2D-low CD8+ T cells sorted from blood. As DNA, the CDR3 is TGTGCCAGCAGTGACCTAGCGGGGTCGTACAATGAGCAGTTCTTC. Its translation: CASSDLAGSYNEQFF.